The TCR beta chain described here comes from a study of T cell repertoires in aging, cancer and after chemotherapy. Peripheral blood genomic DNA, not sorted cells or RNA, was the template. Rearranged V-D-J TRB sequences were amplified with a mixed TRB-A/B primer pool. TCRdb redid the calling of the multiplex PCR reads with MiXCR, one entry per CDR3 protein. Found here are more than 10,000 distinct CDR3 sequences, roughly 20% of them singletons; the top ten hold around 5%. The length of the CDR3 is 14 residues. With 2 bases clipped from V and 7 bases from J, the junction kept 7 bases outside the gene matches. Germline CDR1 is MNHEY and CDR2 is SVGAGI.

The rearrangement links TRBV6-5 to TRBJ1-2; 7 bases match TRBD1. This clonotype was sampled from a human donor in good health. The sequencing sample was made of blood. Here the CDR3 DNA reads TGTGCCAGCAGTTACCAGCAGGGGGGTACTGGCTACACCTTC. Its protein is CASSYQQGGTGYTF.